This passage covers 11 T cell receptor beta chains from one sample sequenced in a study of OX40 agonist ivuxolimab in advanced cancers. Only in-frame clones appear in the TCRdb table, and some are missing; sequencing was by immunoSEQ multiplex PCR. The sample lists about 64,000 clones, around 90% occurring once. This specimen consisted of CD4+ or CD8+ T cells sorted from blood, obtained in a trial of the OX40 agonist ivuxolimab. The receptor set was obtained from an adult with an advanced solid tumor such as melanoma, head and neck, liver or kidney cancer.

This rearrangement joins TRBV4-1 to TRBJ1-3; 12 nucleotides line up with TRBD1. The CDR3 loop spans 17 amino acids. CDR1 is MGHRA and CDR2 is YSYEKL in the germline V gene. The V gene end was trimmed by 2 bases and the J gene end by 3 bases; junction bases not matched to a gene: 5. CDR3: CASSQRGTGGFGNTIYF. The CDR3 coding sequence is TGCGCCAGCAGCCAACGCGGGACAGGGGGCTTTGGAAACACCATATATTTT.

V usage is TRBV30 and J usage is TRBJ1-4; D remains unclear. Per germline, CDR1 GTSNPN and CDR2 SVGIG (reference sequence). Trimming removed 3 bases at V and 7 bases at J, with 12 bases between. The CDR3 extends over 13 amino acids. In DNA form, the CDR3 reads TGTGCCTGGAGAGGAAGCAATCTTGAAAAACTGTTTTTT. Translating it yields CAWRGSNLEKLFF.

This rearrangement joins TRBV30 to TRBJ1-1, with a tentative D call TRBD1 (6 bases). The V gene lost 1 base and the J gene lost 1 base, with 7 bases spanning the gap. CDR1 and CDR2 (germline): GTSNPN, SVGIG (reference sequence). The CDR3 totals 13 residues. The CDR3 region is CAWSATGNTEAFF. DNA for the CDR3: TGTGCCTGGAGTGCGACAGGGAACACTGAAGCTTTCTTT.

J is TRBJ1-5 and V is TRBV6-5, with 8 bases aligning to TRBD1. Unmatched junction bases numbered 8, after V lost 5 bases and J lost 8 bases. Germline V gene data show CDR1 as MNHEY and CDR2 as SVGAGI. The CDR3 runs to 14 residues. CDR3: CASSNQGAREPQHF. In DNA, the CDR3 is TGTGCCAGCAGTAATCAGGGGGCGAGGGAGCCCCAGCATTTT.

This chain connects TRBV7-2 to TRBJ2-5, with a tentative D call TRBD2 (5 bases). Germline CDR1 and CDR2: SGHTA and FQGNSA. The CDR3 is 16 residues long. V dropped 4 bases and J dropped 4 bases, with 19 bases sitting between them. CDR3: CASSSGGRKVLETQYF. The CDR3 DNA reads TGTGCCAGCAGCTCAGGAGGCCGGAAAGTGTTAGAGACCCAGTACTTC.

The sample holds one count of this clone. This chain connects TRBV5-5 to TRBJ2-4; TRBD1 agrees at 8 bases. CDR3 size: 16 residues. Germline V CDR1 and CDR2: SGHKS, YYEKEE (reference sequence). Germline trimming cut 4 bases from V and 5 bases from J; bases unmatched to any gene: 11. CDR3 amino acids: CASSQNQGARENIQYF. The CDR3 DNA reads TGTGCCAGCAGCCAAAACCAGGGGGCGCGGGAAAACATTCAGTACTTC.

The genes are TRBV11-3 and TRBJ1-1; D call uncertain. CDR3 size: 13 residues. Germline CDR1 reads SGHNT; CDR2 reads YENEEA. V shed 4 bases and J shed 1 base, with 7 bases lying between them. The CDR3 nucleotides are TGTGCCAGCAGCTCCGACGGGAACACTGAAGCTTTCTTT. Translating gives CASSSDGNTEAFF.

This chain joins TRBV5-4 and TRBJ2-3; TRBD2 aligns across 11 bases. CDR1 and CDR2 (germline): SGHNT, YYREEE (reference sequence). The trim removed 0 bases at V and 5 bases at J, leaving 5 bases unmatched. The CDR3 sequence is 16 residues long. The CDR3 spells CASSLVLAGAGDTQYF. The CDR3 DNA reads TGTGCCAGCAGCTTGGTACTAGCGGGAGCCGGAGATACGCAGTATTTT.

This chain's CDR3 is CASRSGTVMNTEAFF. DNA for the CDR3: TGTGCCAGCAGGTCCGGGACGGTGATGAACACTGAAGCTTTCTTT. V and J are TRBV28 and TRBJ1-1; the D gene is possibly TRBD1 (5 bases). Trimming shortened V by 6 bases and J by 0 bases, and 14 bases separated the two germline ends. Germline CDR1 and CDR2: MDHEN and SYDVKM. CDR3 length: 15 amino acids.

The genes are TRBV4-1 and TRBJ2-3; unclear D gene. Germline lookup yields CDR1 MGHRA and CDR2 YSYEKL. V lost 3 bases, J lost 2 bases, and 12 bases lay in between. The CDR3 is made up of 15 amino acids. The CDR3 is CASSQLRQNTDTQYF. CDR3 coding DNA: TGCGCCAGCAGCCAGCTGCGGCAAAACACAGATACGCAGTATTTT.

The chain couples TRBV28 to TRBJ1-5; D is unresolved. The CDR3 runs to 15 residues. V was pared by 2 bases and J by 3 bases, with 11 bases between. Germline V CDR1 and CDR2: MDHEN, SYDVKM. The CDR3 here is CASSLGRRPNQPQHF. The DNA of the CDR3 is TGTGCCAGCAGTTTAGGACGGAGACCCAATCAGCCCCAGCATTTT. The variable domain in full, with the rest retrieved from reference TRBV28 and TRBJ1-5, is DVKVTQSSRYLVKRTGEKVFLECVQDMDHENMFWYRQDPGLGLRLIYFSYDVKMKEKGDIPEGYSVSREKKERFSLILESASTNQTSMYLCASSLGRRPNQPQHFGDGTRLSIL.